The clone carrying this TCR beta chain has a count of ten or more. Its specificity is unknown. RNA transcripts served as the template for amplifying TCR beta CDR3 regions. Carried out on the TCR CDR3, a first-round RT-PCR used the HTBI primer set. TCRdb itself ran the multiplex PCR reads through MiXCR, one entry per CDR3 protein. Of about 210,000 distinct CDR3 sequences in the sample, about a sixth are singletons; the top ten hold approximately 50%. Trimming removed 3 bases at V and 4 bases at J, with 24 bases between. Per the germline V gene, CDR1 is MDHEN and CDR2 is SYDVKM. The CDR3 has 19 residues. These data are taken from a study of T cells in Graves' hyperthyroidism and ophthalmopathy. General study points: Researchers report that a 13 V-J model separated ophthalmopathy from stable hyperthyroidism.

This sequence originates from a man aged 45-65 years with Graves' hyperthyroidism. The V gene is TRBV28, the J gene TRBJ1-4; D unclear. The sequencing input was blood. CDR3 protein: CASSFPTRRPRGDNEKLFF. CDR3 in DNA: TGTGCCAGCAGTTTTCCGACTCGAAGACCTCGGGGTGATAATGAAAAACTGTTTTTT.